This T cell receptor beta chain originates from a study of Graves' ophthalmopathy and Graves' hyperthyroidism. Certain patients were not enrolled. These were patients with other autoimmune diseases, uncontrolled infections, pregnancy or lactation. Study-level results: Its predictions of ophthalmopathy progression gave the model 70.59% sensitivity and 72.22% specificity.

As the template, RNA transcripts were used to amplify TCR beta CDR3 regions. Second-round multiplex PCR followed a first-round RT-PCR using HTBI primers. TCRdb reprocessed the multiplex PCR reads with MiXCR, giving one entry per CDR3 protein. The data contain a few hundred thousand distinct CDR3 sequences, under 25% of them singletons. V was clipped by 1 base and J by 4 bases; unmatched bases: 3. Germline V gives CDR1 SGHTA, CDR2 FQGNSA. The length of the CDR3 is 14 residues. This clonotype was detected many times. The antigen is undetermined. This could be a read error, since a much larger clone is one nucleotide away.

The sample taken for sequencing was peripheral blood. The chain employs TRBV7-2 and TRBJ1-1, with TRBD1 matching over 7 bases. This clonotype was sampled from a woman under 30 with stable Graves' hyperthyroidism. The CDR3 coding sequence is TGTGCCAGCAGCTTAGAGGGGGCGGGCACTGAAGCTTTCTTT. Translation gives CASSLEGAGTEAFF. The complete variable domain, with remaining parts taken from reference TRBV7-2 and TRBJ1-1, reads GAGVSQSPSNKVTEKGKDVELRCDPISGHTALYWYRQSLGQGLEFLIYFQGNSAPDKSGLPSDRFSAERTGGSVSTLTIQRTQQEDSAVYLCASSLEGAGTEAFFGQGTRLTVV.